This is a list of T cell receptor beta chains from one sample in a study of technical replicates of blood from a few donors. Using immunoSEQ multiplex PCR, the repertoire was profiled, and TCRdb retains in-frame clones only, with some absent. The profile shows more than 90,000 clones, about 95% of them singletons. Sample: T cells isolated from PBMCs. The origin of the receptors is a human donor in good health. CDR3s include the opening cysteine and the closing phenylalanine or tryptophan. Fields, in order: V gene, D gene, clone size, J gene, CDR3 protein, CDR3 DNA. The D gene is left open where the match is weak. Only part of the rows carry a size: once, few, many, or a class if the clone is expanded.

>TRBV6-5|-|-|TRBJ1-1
CASRGGTEAFF
TGTGCCAGCCGGGGGGGCACTGAAGCTTTCTTT
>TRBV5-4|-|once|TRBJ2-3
CASSVAIHTDTQYF
TGTGCCAGCAGCGTAGCAATACACACAGATACGCAGTATTTT
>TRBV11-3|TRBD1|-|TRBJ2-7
CASSRWDRDYEQYF
TGTGCCAGCAGCCGGTGGGACAGGGACTACGAGCAGTACTTC
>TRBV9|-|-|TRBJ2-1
CASSLDFSYNEQFF
TGTGCCAGCAGTTTAGATTTCTCCTACAATGAGCAGTTCTTC
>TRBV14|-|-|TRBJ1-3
CASSQFLAAGNTIYF
TGTGCCAGCAGCCAATTCTTGGCGGCCGGAAACACCATATATTTT
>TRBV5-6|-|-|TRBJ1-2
CASSLADGYTF
TGTGCCAGCAGCTTGGCGGATGGCTACACCTTC
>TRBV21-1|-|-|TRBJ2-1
CASSNGRFNEQFF
TGTGCCAGCAGCAACGGCAGGTTTAATGAGCAGTTCTTC
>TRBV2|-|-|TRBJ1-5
CASRHNRDQPQHF
TGTGCCAGCAGACATAACAGGGACCAGCCCCAGCATTTT
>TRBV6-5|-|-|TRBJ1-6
CASRLQGGGSPLHF
TGTGCCAGCAGGCTTCAGGGTGGTGGTTCACCCCTCCACTTT
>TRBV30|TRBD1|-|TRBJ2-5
CAWSVLADRAETQYF
TGTGCCTGGAGTGTACTGGCGGACAGGGCGGAGACCCAGTACTTC
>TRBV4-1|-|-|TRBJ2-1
CASSQAQREQFF
TGCGCCAGCAGCCAAGCACAGCGGGAGCAGTTCTTC
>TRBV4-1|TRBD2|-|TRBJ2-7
CASSQIRTSGRATYEQYF
TGCGCCAGCAGCCAAATAAGGACTAGCGGGAGGGCTACCTACGAGCAGTACTTC
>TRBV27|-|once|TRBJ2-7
CASSLLMGAGAYEQYF
TGTGCCAGCAGCCTACTGATGGGCGCAGGGGCCTACGAGCAGTACTTC
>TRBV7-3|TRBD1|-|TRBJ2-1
CASRQQGAHGEQFF
TGTGCCAGCAGGCAGCAGGGGGCGCATGGTGAGCAGTTCTTC
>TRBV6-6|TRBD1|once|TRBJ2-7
CASSTDRVGYEQYF
TGTGCCAGCAGTACTGACAGGGTTGGGTACGAGCAGTACTTC
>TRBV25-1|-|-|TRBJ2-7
CASSKAHRAYEQYF
TGTGCCAGCTCTAAGGCACACCGGGCCTACGAGCAGTACTTC
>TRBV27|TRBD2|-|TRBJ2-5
CASSLASGSETQYF
TGTGCCAGCAGTTTGGCTAGCGGGTCAGAGACCCAGTACTTC
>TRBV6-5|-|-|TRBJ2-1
CASTRLDEQFF
TGTGCCAGCACAAGACTTGATGAGCAGTTCTTC
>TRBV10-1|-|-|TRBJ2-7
CASSRSPSYEQYF
TGCGCCAGCAGTCGGTCTCCCTCCTACGAGCAGTACTTC
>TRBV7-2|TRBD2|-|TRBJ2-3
CASSFGAGGTDTQYF
TGTGCCAGCAGCTTCGGAGCGGGAGGAACAGATACGCAGTATTTT
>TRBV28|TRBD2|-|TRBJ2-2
CASSPPGLAVTGELFF
TGTGCCAGCAGTCCCCCGGGACTAGCGGTTACCGGGGAGCTGTTTTTT
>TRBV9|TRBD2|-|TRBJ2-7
CASSAFLGLGDEQYF
TGTGCCAGCAGCGCCTTTTTGGGACTAGGAGACGAGCAGTACTTC
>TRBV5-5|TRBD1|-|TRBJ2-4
CASSLFQGVGVAKNIQYF
TGTGCCAGCAGCTTGTTCCAGGGGGTGGGGGTAGCCAAAAACATTCAGTACTTC
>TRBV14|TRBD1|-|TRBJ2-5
CASSQARRGQGAKTQYF
TGTGCCAGCAGCCAAGCTCGAAGGGGACAGGGGGCCAAGACCCAGTACTTC
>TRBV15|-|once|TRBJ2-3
CATSRSTGFPRTDTQYF
TGTGCCACCAGCAGGAGTACAGGGTTCCCTCGCACAGATACGCAGTATTTT
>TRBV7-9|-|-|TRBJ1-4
CASSFNRATNEKLFF
TGTGCCAGCAGCTTCAACAGGGCTACTAATGAAAAACTGTTTTTT
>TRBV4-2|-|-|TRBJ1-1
CASSHDSRSTEAFF
TGTGCCAGCAGCCATGACAGCCGAAGCACTGAAGCTTTCTTT
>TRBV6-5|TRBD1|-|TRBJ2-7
CASRGTGLYF
TGTGCCAGCAGAGGGACAGGGCTCTACTTC
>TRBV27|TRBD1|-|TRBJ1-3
CASSQTQGGAGNTIYF
TGTGCCAGCAGTCAGACACAGGGGGGGGCGGGAAACACCATATATTTT
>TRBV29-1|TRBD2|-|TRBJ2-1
CSVERLAGNEQFF
TGCAGCGTTGAACGACTAGCGGGCAATGAGCAGTTCTTC
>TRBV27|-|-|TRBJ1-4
CASSFQVTNEKLFF
TGTGCCAGCAGTTTTCAGGTCACTAATGAAAAACTGTTTTTT
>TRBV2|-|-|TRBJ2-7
CARDVEYGSEQYF
TGTGCCAGAGATGTGGAGTATGGCTCCGAGCAGTACTTC
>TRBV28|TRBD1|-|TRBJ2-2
CASRTGAGELFF
TGTGCCAGCAGAACAGGGGCCGGGGAGCTGTTTTTT
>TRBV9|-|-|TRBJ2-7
CASSVDPDYEQYF
TGTGCCAGCAGCGTAGATCCAGACTACGAGCAGTACTTC
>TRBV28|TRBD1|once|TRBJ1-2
CASSRTQGALNGYTF
TGTGCCAGCAGTCGGACACAGGGGGCGCTTAATGGCTACACCTTC
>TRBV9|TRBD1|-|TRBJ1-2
CASSGQGASGYTF
TGTGCCAGCAGTGGACAGGGGGCGAGTGGCTACACCTTC
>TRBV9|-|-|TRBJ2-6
CASSVTGSGANVLTF
TGTGCCAGCAGCGTTACAGGGTCTGGGGCCAACGTCCTGACTTTC
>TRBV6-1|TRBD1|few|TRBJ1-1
CASSDKAGGLTEAFF
TGTGCCAGCAGTGATAAGGCAGGGGGCCTCACTGAAGCTTTCTTT
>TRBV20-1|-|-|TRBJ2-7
CSARQYEQYF
TGCAGTGCTAGACAGTACGAGCAGTACTTC
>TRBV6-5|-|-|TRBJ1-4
CASSYSRGTNEKLFF
TGTGCCAGCAGTTACTCGAGGGGGACTAATGAAAAACTGTTTTTT
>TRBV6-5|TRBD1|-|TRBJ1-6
CASSHRDSKNSPLHF
TGTGCCAGCAGTCACCGGGACAGTAAAAATTCACCCCTCCACTTT
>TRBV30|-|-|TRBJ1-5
CAWSTGPGQPQHF
TGTGCCTGGAGTACAGGGCCTGGGCAGCCCCAGCATTTT
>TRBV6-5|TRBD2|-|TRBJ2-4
CASSLAGGRNIQYF
TGTGCCAGCAGCTTAGCGGGAGGGCGGAACATTCAGTACTTC
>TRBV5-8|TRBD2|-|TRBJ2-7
CASSLFQYEASGYEQYF
TGTGCCAGCAGCTTGTTTCAATATGAGGCTAGCGGCTACGAGCAGTACTTC
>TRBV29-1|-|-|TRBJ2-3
CSVEGRADVDTQYF
TGCAGCGTTGAAGGGCGGGCCGACGTAGATACGCAGTATTTT
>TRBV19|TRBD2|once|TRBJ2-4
CASSVGTGGPINIQYF
TGTGCCAGTTCAGTAGGTACGGGAGGGCCGATAAACATTCAGTACTTC
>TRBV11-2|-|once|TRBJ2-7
CASSFGGTYEQYF
TGTGCCAGCAGCTTCGGCGGCACCTACGAGCAGTACTTC
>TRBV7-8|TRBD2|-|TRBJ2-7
CASSPGGAYEQYF
TGTGCCAGCAGTCCGGGAGGGGCCTACGAGCAGTACTTC